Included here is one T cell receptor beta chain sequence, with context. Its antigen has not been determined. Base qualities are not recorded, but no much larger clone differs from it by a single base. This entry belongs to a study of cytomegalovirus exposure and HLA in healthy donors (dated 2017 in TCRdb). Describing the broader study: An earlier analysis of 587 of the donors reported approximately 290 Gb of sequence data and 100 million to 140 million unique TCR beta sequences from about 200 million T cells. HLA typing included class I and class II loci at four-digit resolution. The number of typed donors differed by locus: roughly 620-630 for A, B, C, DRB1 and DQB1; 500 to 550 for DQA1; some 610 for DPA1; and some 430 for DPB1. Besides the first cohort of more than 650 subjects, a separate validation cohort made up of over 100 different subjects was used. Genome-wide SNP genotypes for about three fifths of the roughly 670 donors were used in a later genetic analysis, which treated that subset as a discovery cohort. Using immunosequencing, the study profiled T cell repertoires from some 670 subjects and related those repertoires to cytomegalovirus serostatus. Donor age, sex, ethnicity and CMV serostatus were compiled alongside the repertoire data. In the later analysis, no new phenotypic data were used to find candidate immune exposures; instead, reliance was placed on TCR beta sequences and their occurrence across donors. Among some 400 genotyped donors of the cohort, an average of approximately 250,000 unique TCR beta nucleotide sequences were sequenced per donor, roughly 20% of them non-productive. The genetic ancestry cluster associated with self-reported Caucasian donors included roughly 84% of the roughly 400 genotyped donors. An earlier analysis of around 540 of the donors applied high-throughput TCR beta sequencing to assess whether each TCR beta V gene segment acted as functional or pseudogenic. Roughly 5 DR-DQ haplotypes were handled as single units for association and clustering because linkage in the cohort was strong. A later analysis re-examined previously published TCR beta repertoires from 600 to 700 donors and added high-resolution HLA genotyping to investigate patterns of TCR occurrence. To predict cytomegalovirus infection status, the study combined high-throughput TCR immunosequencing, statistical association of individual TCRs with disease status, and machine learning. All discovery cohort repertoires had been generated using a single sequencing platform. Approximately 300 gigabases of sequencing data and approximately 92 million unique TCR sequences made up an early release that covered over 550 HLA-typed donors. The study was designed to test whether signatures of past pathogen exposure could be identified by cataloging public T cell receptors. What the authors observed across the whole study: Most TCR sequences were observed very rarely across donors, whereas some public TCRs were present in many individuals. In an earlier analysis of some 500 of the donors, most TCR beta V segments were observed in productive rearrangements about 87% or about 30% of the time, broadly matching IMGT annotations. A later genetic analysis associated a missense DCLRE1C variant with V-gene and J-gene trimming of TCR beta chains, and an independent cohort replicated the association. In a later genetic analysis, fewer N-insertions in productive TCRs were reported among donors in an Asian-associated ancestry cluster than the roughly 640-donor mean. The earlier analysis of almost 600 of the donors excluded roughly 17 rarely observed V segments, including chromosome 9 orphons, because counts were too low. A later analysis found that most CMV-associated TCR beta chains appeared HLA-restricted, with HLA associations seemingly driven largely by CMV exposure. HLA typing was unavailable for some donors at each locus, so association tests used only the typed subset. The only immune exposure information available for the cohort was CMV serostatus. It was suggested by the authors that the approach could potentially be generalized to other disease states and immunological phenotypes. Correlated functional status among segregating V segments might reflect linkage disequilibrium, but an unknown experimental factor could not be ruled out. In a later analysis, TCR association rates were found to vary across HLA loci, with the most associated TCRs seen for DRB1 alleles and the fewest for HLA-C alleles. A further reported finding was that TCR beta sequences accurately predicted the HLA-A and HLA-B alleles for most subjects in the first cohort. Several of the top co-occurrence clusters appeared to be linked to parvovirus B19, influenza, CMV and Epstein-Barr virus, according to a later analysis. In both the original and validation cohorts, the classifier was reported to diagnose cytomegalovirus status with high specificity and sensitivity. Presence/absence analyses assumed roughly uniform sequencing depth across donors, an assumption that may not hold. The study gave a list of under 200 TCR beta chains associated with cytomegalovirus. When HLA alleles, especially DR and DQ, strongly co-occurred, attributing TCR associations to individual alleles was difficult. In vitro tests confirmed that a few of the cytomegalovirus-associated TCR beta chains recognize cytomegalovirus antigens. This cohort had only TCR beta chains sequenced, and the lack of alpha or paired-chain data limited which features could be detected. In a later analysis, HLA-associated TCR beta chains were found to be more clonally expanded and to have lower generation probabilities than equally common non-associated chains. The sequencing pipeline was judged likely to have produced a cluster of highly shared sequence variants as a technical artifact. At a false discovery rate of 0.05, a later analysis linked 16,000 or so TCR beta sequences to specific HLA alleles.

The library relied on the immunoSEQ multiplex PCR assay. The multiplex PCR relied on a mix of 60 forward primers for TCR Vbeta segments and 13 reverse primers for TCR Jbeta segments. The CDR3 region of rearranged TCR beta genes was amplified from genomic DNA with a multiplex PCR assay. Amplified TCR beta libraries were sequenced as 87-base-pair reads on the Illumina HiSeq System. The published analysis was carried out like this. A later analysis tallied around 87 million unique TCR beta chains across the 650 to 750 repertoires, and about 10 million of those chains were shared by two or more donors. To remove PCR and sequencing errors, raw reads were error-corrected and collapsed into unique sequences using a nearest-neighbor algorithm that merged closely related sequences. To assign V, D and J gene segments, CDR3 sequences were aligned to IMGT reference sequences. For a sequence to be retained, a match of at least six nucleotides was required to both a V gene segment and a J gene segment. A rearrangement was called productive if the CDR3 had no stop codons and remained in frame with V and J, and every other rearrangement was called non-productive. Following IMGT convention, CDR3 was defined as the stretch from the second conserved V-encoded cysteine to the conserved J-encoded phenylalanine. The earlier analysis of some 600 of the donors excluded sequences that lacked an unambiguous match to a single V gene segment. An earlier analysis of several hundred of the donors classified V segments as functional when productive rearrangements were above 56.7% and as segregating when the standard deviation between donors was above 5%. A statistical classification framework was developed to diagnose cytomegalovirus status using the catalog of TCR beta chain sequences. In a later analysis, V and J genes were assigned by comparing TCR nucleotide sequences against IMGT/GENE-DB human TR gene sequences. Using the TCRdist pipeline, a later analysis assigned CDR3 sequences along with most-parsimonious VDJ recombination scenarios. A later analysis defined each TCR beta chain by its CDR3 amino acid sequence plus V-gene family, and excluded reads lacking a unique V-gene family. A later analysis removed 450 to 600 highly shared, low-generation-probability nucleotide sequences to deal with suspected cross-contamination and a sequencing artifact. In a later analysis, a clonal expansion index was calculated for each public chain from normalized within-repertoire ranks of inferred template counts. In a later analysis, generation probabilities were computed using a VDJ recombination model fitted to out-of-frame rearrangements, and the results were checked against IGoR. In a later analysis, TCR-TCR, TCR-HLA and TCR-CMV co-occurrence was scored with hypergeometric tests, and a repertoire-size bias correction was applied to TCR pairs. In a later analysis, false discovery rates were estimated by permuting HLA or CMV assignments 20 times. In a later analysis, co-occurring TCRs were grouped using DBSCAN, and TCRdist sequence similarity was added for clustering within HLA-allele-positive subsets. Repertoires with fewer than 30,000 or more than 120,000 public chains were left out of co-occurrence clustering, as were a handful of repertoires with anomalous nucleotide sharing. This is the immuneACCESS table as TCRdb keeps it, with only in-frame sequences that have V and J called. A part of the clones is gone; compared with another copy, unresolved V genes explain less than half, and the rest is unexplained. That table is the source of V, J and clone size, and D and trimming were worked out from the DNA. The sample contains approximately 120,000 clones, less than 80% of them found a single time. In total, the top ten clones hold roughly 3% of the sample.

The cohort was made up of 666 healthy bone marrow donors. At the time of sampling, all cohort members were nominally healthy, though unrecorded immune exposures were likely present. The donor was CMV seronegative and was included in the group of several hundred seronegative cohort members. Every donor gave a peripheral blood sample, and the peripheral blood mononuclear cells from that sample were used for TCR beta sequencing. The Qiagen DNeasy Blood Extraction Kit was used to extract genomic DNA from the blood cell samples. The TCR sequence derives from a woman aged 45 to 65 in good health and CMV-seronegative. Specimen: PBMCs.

The nucleotides read TGTGCCAGCAGTTTAGCGGCAGCTACTAACTATGGCTACACCTTC. Its protein is CASSLAAATNYGYTF. The V gene is TRBV28 and the J gene is TRBJ1-2; the D gene identity is not certain. V is pared back by 2 bases and J by 0 bases, with 10 bases lying between the germline termini. Measured from the cysteine to the phenylalanine, the CDR3 is 15 residues long. Of all the DNA, just the CDR3 is kept, 45 bases in frame from base 1. From a lookup of the germline V gene, CDR1 and CDR2 are MDHEN and SYDVKM.